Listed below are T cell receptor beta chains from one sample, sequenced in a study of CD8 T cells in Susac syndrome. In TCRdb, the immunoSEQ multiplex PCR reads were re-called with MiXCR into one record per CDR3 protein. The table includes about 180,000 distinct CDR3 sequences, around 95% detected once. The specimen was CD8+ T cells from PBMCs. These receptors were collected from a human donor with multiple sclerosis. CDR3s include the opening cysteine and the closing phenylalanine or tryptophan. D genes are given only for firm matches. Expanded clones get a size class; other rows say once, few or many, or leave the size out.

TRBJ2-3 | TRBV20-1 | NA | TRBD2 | TGCAGTGCCGCTAGCGGGAGTTCAACGCCAGATACGCAGTATTTT | CSAASGSSTPDTQYF
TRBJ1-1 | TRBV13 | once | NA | TGTGCCATAACCAGGGGCACTGAAGCTTTCTTT | CAITRGTEAFF
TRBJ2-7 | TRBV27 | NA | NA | TGTGCCAGCAGTTTCGGCTCCCACTACGAGCAGTACTTC | CASSFGSHYEQYF
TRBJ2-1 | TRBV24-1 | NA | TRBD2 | TGTGCCACCAGTGATTTAACTAGCGGTAACAATGAGCAGTTCTTC | CATSDLTSGNNEQFF
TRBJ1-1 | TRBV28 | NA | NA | TGTGCCAGCAGGATTACATTGGGGGTGAACACTGAAGCTTTCTTT | CASRITLGVNTEAFF
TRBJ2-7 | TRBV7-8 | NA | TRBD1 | TGTGCCAGCAGCTTAGAGACAGGGAACTACGAGCAGTACTTC | CASSLETGNYEQYF
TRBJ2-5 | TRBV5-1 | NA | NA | TGCGCCAGCAGCTTGCAGGGTTCAGGGACCCAGTACTTC | CASSLQGSGTQYF
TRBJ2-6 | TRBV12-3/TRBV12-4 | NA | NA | TGTGCCAGCAGCCACCTCGAAACCTCTGGGGCCAACGTCCTGACTTTC | CASSHLETSGANVLTF
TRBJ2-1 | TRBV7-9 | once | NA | TGTGCCAGCAGCTTATGGTACAGCAACAATGAGCAGTTCTTC | CASSLWYSNNEQFF
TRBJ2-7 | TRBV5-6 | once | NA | TGTGCCAGCAGCTTGTGGTCTCGGGAGCAGTACTTC | CASSLWSREQYF
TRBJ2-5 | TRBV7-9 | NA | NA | TGTGCCAGCAGTTACAGCCAAGAGACCCAGTACTTC | CASSYSQETQYF
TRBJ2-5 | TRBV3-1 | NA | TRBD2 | TGTGCCAGCAGCACCGGAGAGCCAGCGGGAGCTGGAGAGACCCAGTACTTC | CASSTGEPAGAGETQYF
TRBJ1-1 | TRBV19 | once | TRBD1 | TGTGCCAGTAGTAGAGCCACAGGGGTGGCTGAAGCTTTCTTT | CASSRATGVAEAFF
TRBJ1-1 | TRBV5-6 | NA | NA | TGTGCCAGCAGCCTCGGTTTAGAAGCTTTCTTT | CASSLGLEAFF
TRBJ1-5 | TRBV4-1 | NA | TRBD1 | TGCGCCAGCAGCCCGTTGGACAGGGAGGACCAGCCCCAGCATTTT | CASSPLDREDQPQHF
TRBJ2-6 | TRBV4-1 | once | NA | TGCGCCAGCAGCCAAGATGAGGGGGCTGGGGCCAACGTCCTGACTTTC | CASSQDEGAGANVLTF
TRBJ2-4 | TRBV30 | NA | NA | TGTGCCTGGAGATGGCTAGCCAACATTCAGTACTTC | CAWRWLANIQYF
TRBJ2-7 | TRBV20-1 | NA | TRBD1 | TGCAGTGCTAGGGACAGGGAGTCCTACGAGCAGTACTTC | CSARDRESYEQYF
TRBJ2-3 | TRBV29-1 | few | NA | TGCAGCGTTGATACAGATACGCAGTATTTT | CSVDTDTQYF
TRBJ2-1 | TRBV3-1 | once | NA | TGTGCCAGCAGCCAAATCCAACAGGAAACGAGGGACCTCTACAATGAGCAGTTCTTC | CASSQIQQETRDLYNEQFF
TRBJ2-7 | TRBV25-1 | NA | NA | TGTGCCAGCAGTGAATACGGGATGGGATGGGCCTACGAGCAGTACTTC | CASSEYGMGWAYEQYF
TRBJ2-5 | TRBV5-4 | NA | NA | TGTGCCAGCAGCCCGGAGTACCAAGAGACCCAGTACTTC | CASSPEYQETQYF
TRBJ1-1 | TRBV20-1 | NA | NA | TGCAGTGCTAGAGATCTGGGCAGGGAGAACACTGAAGCTTTCTTT | CSARDLGRENTEAFF
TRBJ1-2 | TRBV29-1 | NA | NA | TGCAGCGGAGGCAGGGAGAGGGGAGGCTACACCTTC | CSGGRERGGYTF
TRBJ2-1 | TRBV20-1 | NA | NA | TGCAGTGCTAGCTTGGGTCTTCCGTACAATGAGCAGTTCTTC | CSASLGLPYNEQFF